One sample yielded the 13 T cell receptor beta chains listed below, sequenced in a study of blood T cell repertoires in COVID-19. Data came from immunoSEQ multiplex PCR; TCRdb stores just in-frame clones and leaves some out. This table has 170,000 or so clones, 65% to 90% appearing once. The sequencing input was peripheral blood. Receptor source: a human donor in a cohort sampled during active COVID-19.

This chain links TRBV5-4 with TRBJ1-3, with D maybe TRBD1 (5 bases). Germline V gene sequence: CDR1 SGHNT, CDR2 YYREEE (reference sequence). CDR3 length: 16 amino acids. The V end lost 0 bases, the J end lost 0 bases, and 10 bases lay between the germline ends. The CDR3 DNA is TGTGCCAGCAGCTTGGGGGGCGGCCTCTCTGGAAACACCATATATTTT. This codes for CASSLGGGLSGNTIYF.

The rearrangement links TRBV4-3 to TRBJ1-5, with a possible D match to TRBD1 (5 bases). CDR3 length equals 16 residues. Germline lookup yields CDR1 LGHNA and CDR2 YSLEER. V dropped 0 bases and J dropped 1 base, with 10 bases sitting between them. DNA for the CDR3: TGCGCCAGCAGCCAAGATGCTGGGGCGAGCAATCAGCCCCAGCATTTT. It translates to CASSQDAGASNQPQHF.

The V gene is TRBV10-3, the J gene TRBJ2-7, with D tentatively TRBD2 (6 bases). The CDR3 length is 13 residues. Germline CDR1 reads ENHRY; CDR2 reads SYGVKD. Trimming took 9 bases from V and 6 from J, leaving 18 bases between them. The CDR3 loop reads CAMGQGMGGEQYF. The CDR3 bases are TGTGCCATGGGTCAGGGAATGGGGGGCGAGCAGTACTTC.

The gene calls are TRBV5-1 and TRBJ1-1, with D hard to call. The length of the CDR3 is 13 residues. V shed 1 base and J shed 1 base, with 5 bases lying between them. From germline, CDR1 is SGHRS and CDR2 YFSETQ. The CDR3 protein is CASSLNRNTEAFF. CDR3 DNA: TGCGCCAGCAGCTTGAACAGGAACACTGAAGCTTTCTTT.

This chain links TRBV5-5 with TRBJ1-3; 8 positions match TRBD1. The J segment lost 4 bases and the V segment lost 3 bases, leaving 9 bases of the junction unmatched. In germline, CDR1 is SGHKS, CDR2 YYEKEE (reference sequence). The CDR3 runs to 16 residues. The CDR3 here is CASSSLAGGGGNTIYF. The DNA of the CDR3 is TGTGCCAGCAGCTCACTAGCAGGGGGCGGCGGAAACACCATATATTTT.

J is TRBJ1-6 and V is TRBV5-6; D is unclear. V lost 3 bases and J 6 bases, leaving 16 bases between the germline ends. Germline V gives CDR1 SGHDT, CDR2 YYEEEE. The CDR3 spans 16 residues. The CDR3 reads CASSYLGRVLNSPLHF. The CDR3 DNA follows: TGTGCCAGCAGCTATTTAGGGCGGGTACTTAATTCACCCCTCCACTTT. The entire variable domain, with the rest obtained from reference TRBV5-6 and TRBJ1-6, is as follows: DAGVTQSPTHLIKTRGQQVTLRCSPKSGHDTVSWYQQALGQGPQFIFQYYEEEERQRGNFPDRFSGHQFPNYSSELNVNALLLGDSALYLCASSYLGRVLNSPLHFGNGTRLTVT.

This chain uses TRBV7-2 with TRBJ2-7; TRBD2 matches at 11 bases. Germline CDR1 and CDR2: SGHTA and FQGNSA. The junction had 14 bases not matched to a gene; V was cut back by 4 bases and J by 6 bases. CDR3 size: 17 residues. The CDR3 protein is CASSSSLVGSGRGEQYF. The CDR3 region has the DNA TGTGCCAGCAGCTCATCCCTGGTTGGTAGCGGGAGGGGCGAGCAGTACTTC.

The chain links TRBV7-2 to TRBJ2-1; D is perhaps TRBD2 (7 bases). Germline V CDR1 and CDR2: SGHTA, FQGNSA. V lost 3 bases, J lost 4 bases, and 10 bases lay in between. This CDR3 is 14 amino acids long. The CDR3 loop is CASSFEGGYNEQFF. In nucleotides, the CDR3 is TGTGCCAGCAGCTTCGAGGGGGGGTACAATGAGCAGTTCTTC.

This chain joins TRBV6-2 or TRBV6-3 and TRBJ2-7; 13 bases agree with TRBD2. Germline lookup yields CDR1 MNHEY and CDR2 SVGEGT. This CDR3 has 17 residues. The ends lost 1 base at V and 1 base at J; junction bases unmatched: 4. This chain's CDR3 is CASSYLLAGGKSYEQYF. DNA for the CDR3: TGTGCCAGCAGTTACTTACTAGCGGGAGGGAAGTCCTACGAGCAGTACTTC.

In its sample, this clone is large (0.1 to 1%). The J gene is TRBJ2-7, the V gene TRBV7-9; D is possibly TRBD2 (5 bases). CDR1 SEHNR and CDR2 FQNEAQ come from the germline V gene (reference sequence). The CDR3 runs 16 residues. The V gene lost 1 base and the J gene lost 2 bases, with 15 bases spanning the gap. The CDR3 sequence: CASSLESSETPYEQYF. The CDR3, as DNA: TGTGCCAGCAGCTTAGAAAGTAGCGAGACTCCCTACGAGCAGTACTTC.

V and J are TRBV4-1 and TRBJ2-5, with a weak D call TRBD2 (6 bases). The length of the CDR3 is 14 residues. The V and J ends lost 6 bases and 2 bases respectively, with 13 bases between them. CDR1 is MGHRA and CDR2 is YSYEKL in the germline V gene. The CDR3 DNA is TGCGCCAGCAGGGGACCGGGACTTCAAGAGACCCAGTACTTC. This codes for CASRGPGLQETQYF.

The V and J genes are TRBV6-2 or TRBV6-3 and TRBJ2-3, with TRBD1 matching over 9 bases. CDR1 is MNHEY and CDR2 is SVGEGT in the germline V gene. The trim removed 0 bases at V and 2 bases at J, leaving 3 bases unmatched. The CDR3 spans 16 residues. The CDR3 region is CASSYSDRGSTDTQYF. The CDR3 region has the DNA TGTGCCAGCAGTTACTCGGACAGGGGCTCCACAGATACGCAGTATTTT.

The V and J genes are TRBV24-1 and TRBJ1-5, with TRBD1 matching 11 bases. CDR3 length: 14 residues. The V gene's germline CDR1 is KGHDR and CDR2 SFDVKD. The V segment lost 9 bases and the J segment 4 bases; nucleotides outside the gene matches: 4. As DNA, the CDR3 is TGTGCCACCTCTGGACAGGGGGCTAATCAGCCCCAGCATTTT. This translates into CATSGQGANQPQHF.